Listed below are T cell receptor beta chains from one sample, sequenced in a study of blood T cell repertoires in COVID-19. Sequencing was performed with immunoSEQ multiplex PCR; in TCRdb, only in-frame clones are kept and a portion is missing. In the table there are 250,000 to 300,000 clones, about nine tenths of which are singletons. The sample was peripheral blood. These receptors were obtained from a woman in her thirties with COVID-19, enrolled during active disease. The CDR3 runs from the conserved cysteine through the conserved F or W. The order of the fields is V gene, D gene, clone size, J gene, CDR3 DNA, CDR3 protein. A D gene is named only where the DNA matches it firmly. Not every row has a clone size; where given, it reads once, few, many or a size class.

v_call: TRBV4-1
d_call: TRBD1
clone_size: NA
j_call: TRBJ1-4
cdr3_nt: TGCGCCAGCAGCCAAGGGCCCACAGGGGATGAAAAACTGTTTTTT
cdr3_aa: CASSQGPTGDEKLFF

v_call: TRBV6-5
d_call: NA
clone_size: NA
j_call: TRBJ2-7
cdr3_nt: TGTGCCAGCAGACTAGGAGAGAGTCACGAGCAGTACTTC
cdr3_aa: CASRLGESHEQYF

v_call: TRBV5-1
d_call: TRBD1
clone_size: NA
j_call: TRBJ2-3
cdr3_nt: TGCGCCAGCAGCTTGGCAGGGGGCGCGGCAGATACGCAGTATTTT
cdr3_aa: CASSLAGGAADTQYF

v_call: TRBV5-6
d_call: NA
clone_size: NA
j_call: TRBJ2-7
cdr3_nt: TGTGCCAGCAGCCCATCCGGGACCTACGAGCAGTACTTC
cdr3_aa: CASSPSGTYEQYF

v_call: TRBV28
d_call: NA
clone_size: NA
j_call: TRBJ2-5
cdr3_nt: TGTGCCAGCAGTTTATCTGCGGGCCAAGAGACCCAGTACTTC
cdr3_aa: CASSLSAGQETQYF

v_call: TRBV5-4
d_call: TRBD2
clone_size: NA
j_call: TRBJ2-1
cdr3_nt: TGTGCCAGCAGCTCGGGACTAGCAAATGAGCAGTTCTTC
cdr3_aa: CASSSGLANEQFF

v_call: TRBV2
d_call: NA
clone_size: once
j_call: TRBJ1-6
cdr3_nt: TGTGCCAGCAGTTCCCAATTGACAGGAGCTAATTCACCCCTCCACTTT
cdr3_aa: CASSSQLTGANSPLHF

v_call: TRBV28
d_call: TRBD2
clone_size: NA
j_call: TRBJ2-1
cdr3_nt: TGTGCCAGCAGTTTAACGGGACTAGCGAACAATGAGCAGTTCTTC
cdr3_aa: CASSLTGLANNEQFF

v_call: TRBV30
d_call: NA
clone_size: NA
j_call: TRBJ1-1
cdr3_nt: TGTGCCTGGAGTGTACAAGTTCCGTCTGCTTTCTTT
cdr3_aa: CAWSVQVPSAFF

v_call: TRBV4-2
d_call: NA
clone_size: NA
j_call: TRBJ2-7
cdr3_nt: TGTGCCAGCAGCCAAGATGGGATCGGGAGCTCCTACGAGCAGTACTTC
cdr3_aa: CASSQDGIGSSYEQYF

v_call: TRBV9
d_call: TRBD2
clone_size: NA
j_call: TRBJ2-5
cdr3_nt: TGTGCCAGCAGCTACAGCGGGAGGGGGGACCAAGAGACCCAGTACTTC
cdr3_aa: CASSYSGRGDQETQYF

v_call: TRBV16
d_call: NA
clone_size: NA
j_call: TRBJ1-1
cdr3_nt: TGTGCCAGCCTCCTCGACAGTCCGAGTGAAGCTTTCTTT
cdr3_aa: CASLLDSPSEAFF

v_call: TRBV11-2
d_call: TRBD2
clone_size: NA
j_call: TRBJ2-2
cdr3_nt: TGTGCCAGCAGCTTAGAACTAGCGGGGGCCGGGGAGCTGTTTTTT
cdr3_aa: CASSLELAGAGELFF

v_call: TRBV18
d_call: NA
clone_size: NA
j_call: TRBJ2-7
cdr3_nt: TGTGCCAGCTGCGAAGCCACTAGGAGGGGCTCCTACGAGCAGTACTTC
cdr3_aa: CASCEATRRGSYEQYF

v_call: TRBV5-1
d_call: TRBD2
clone_size: NA
j_call: TRBJ2-1
cdr3_nt: TGCGCCAGCAGCAGCAGACTAGCGGGTATGATCTCCTACAATGAGCAGTTCTTC
cdr3_aa: CASSSRLAGMISYNEQFF

v_call: TRBV27
d_call: NA
clone_size: NA
j_call: TRBJ1-6
cdr3_nt: TGTGCCAGCAGTTTAAGGGGATTTGGGTTGGATAATTCACCCCTCCACTTT
cdr3_aa: CASSLRGFGLDNSPLHF

v_call: TRBV5-1
d_call: NA
clone_size: NA
j_call: TRBJ2-2
cdr3_nt: TGCGCCAGCAGCTTGACAGCGAACACCGGGGAGCTGTTTTTT
cdr3_aa: CASSLTANTGELFF

v_call: TRBV6-5
d_call: TRBD1
clone_size: NA
j_call: TRBJ2-3
cdr3_nt: TGTGCCAGCAGGGACAGGTCCCCCGCAGATACGCAGTATTTT
cdr3_aa: CASRDRSPADTQYF

v_call: TRBV7-2
d_call: TRBD1
clone_size: NA
j_call: TRBJ1-1
cdr3_nt: TGTGCCAGCAGCTTGGACAGGGGGTCGGGTGAAGCTTTCTTT
cdr3_aa: CASSLDRGSGEAFF

v_call: TRBV9
d_call: NA
clone_size: NA
j_call: TRBJ1-4
cdr3_nt: TGTGCCAGCAGCGTCGGCGGAGGGTTTAATGAAAAACTGTTTTTT
cdr3_aa: CASSVGGGFNEKLFF

v_call: TRBV6-1
d_call: TRBD2
clone_size: many
j_call: TRBJ2-2
cdr3_nt: TGTGCCAGCAGTGAGTTAGCGGGGGAAATCACCGGGGAGCTGTTTTTT
cdr3_aa: CASSELAGEITGELFF

v_call: TRBV3-1/TRBV3-2
d_call: TRBD2
clone_size: once
j_call: TRBJ2-7
cdr3_nt: TGTGCCAGCAGCCATAATCTAGCGGGGGGGGTGCGGGAGCAGTACTTC
cdr3_aa: CASSHNLAGGVREQYF

v_call: TRBV4-1
d_call: TRBD2
clone_size: NA
j_call: TRBJ2-5
cdr3_nt: TGCGCCAGCAGCCACGCGGGGGAGCTCCAAGAGACCCAGTACTTC
cdr3_aa: CASSHAGELQETQYF

v_call: TRBV6-5
d_call: TRBD1
clone_size: NA
j_call: TRBJ1-6
cdr3_nt: TGTGCCAGCAGTCAAACAGGGACAGGGGCCTCACCCCTCCACTTT
cdr3_aa: CASSQTGTGASPLHF

v_call: TRBV28
d_call: NA
clone_size: once
j_call: TRBJ1-2
cdr3_nt: TGTGCCAGCAGGGAGCAACTAGATATGGGCTACACCTTC
cdr3_aa: CASREQLDMGYTF

v_call: TRBV2
d_call: NA
clone_size: NA
j_call: TRBJ1-6
cdr3_nt: TGTGCCAGCAAACGGGACTCAGGTTCACCCCTCCACTTT
cdr3_aa: CASKRDSGSPLHF

v_call: TRBV15
d_call: TRBD1
clone_size: once
j_call: TRBJ2-1
cdr3_nt: TGTGCCACCAGCAGCCTCCGGGACAGGGTAGATGAGCAGTTCTTC
cdr3_aa: CATSSLRDRVDEQFF

v_call: TRBV6-5
d_call: TRBD2
clone_size: NA
j_call: TRBJ2-5
cdr3_nt: TGTGCCAGCAGTTACCGGGGGGGGGCGGAGACCCAGTACTTC
cdr3_aa: CASSYRGGAETQYF

v_call: TRBV5-6
d_call: NA
clone_size: NA
j_call: TRBJ2-7
cdr3_nt: TGTGCCAGCAGCCCTAGGGACTCGGTCTACTACGAGCAGTACTTC
cdr3_aa: CASSPRDSVYYEQYF

v_call: TRBV5-4
d_call: NA
clone_size: NA
j_call: TRBJ1-1
cdr3_nt: TGTGCCAGCAGCTTGCAGGTTTACACTGAAGCTTTCTTT
cdr3_aa: CASSLQVYTEAFF

v_call: TRBV28
d_call: TRBD1
clone_size: few
j_call: TRBJ2-7
cdr3_nt: TGTGCCAGCAGTTCTAACCAACCTAGGGGGCATTCCTACGAGCAGTACTTC
cdr3_aa: CASSSNQPRGHSYEQYF

v_call: TRBV5-1
d_call: NA
clone_size: few
j_call: TRBJ2-7
cdr3_nt: TGCGCCAGCAGCTTGGCCTCGGGGTCCTACGAGCAGTACTTC
cdr3_aa: CASSLASGSYEQYF

v_call: TRBV5-1
d_call: NA
clone_size: once
j_call: TRBJ1-1
cdr3_nt: TGCGCCAGCAGCTTTGGGTCAGGGGCGAGTACTGAAGCTTTCTTT
cdr3_aa: CASSFGSGASTEAFF

v_call: TRBV5-1
d_call: NA
clone_size: NA
j_call: TRBJ1-4
cdr3_nt: TGCGCCAGCAGGCTAGGGGCCATTAATGAAAAACTGTTTTTT
cdr3_aa: CASRLGAINEKLFF

v_call: TRBV2
d_call: TRBD1
clone_size: NA
j_call: TRBJ1-1
cdr3_nt: TGTGCCAGCAGTGAAGCCGGGACAGGGGGGACTGAAGCTTTCTTT
cdr3_aa: CASSEAGTGGTEAFF

v_call: TRBV12-3/TRBV12-4
d_call: NA
clone_size: once
j_call: TRBJ1-2
cdr3_nt: TGTGCCAGCAAACTGGGGGCTGGGTATGGCTACACCTTC
cdr3_aa: CASKLGAGYGYTF

v_call: TRBV5-4
d_call: NA
clone_size: NA
j_call: TRBJ2-6
cdr3_nt: TGTGCCAGCAGCGCGCTAGCCTCTGGGGCCAACGTCCTGACTTTC
cdr3_aa: CASSALASGANVLTF

v_call: TRBV18
d_call: TRBD1
clone_size: once
j_call: TRBJ2-1
cdr3_nt: TGTGCCAGCTCTCCACGGACAGGGAGAGTTAATGAGCAGTTCTTC
cdr3_aa: CASSPRTGRVNEQFF

v_call: TRBV7-7
d_call: NA
clone_size: NA
j_call: TRBJ2-2
cdr3_nt: TGTGCCAGCAGCTTATCCAGGGGCACCGGGGAGCTGTTTTTT
cdr3_aa: CASSLSRGTGELFF

v_call: TRBV3-1/TRBV3-2
d_call: NA
clone_size: NA
j_call: TRBJ2-1
cdr3_nt: TGTGCCAGCAGCCAGGGGGGGGCGCCCGGGTCCCCCTACAATGAGCAGTTCTTC
cdr3_aa: CASSQGGAPGSPYNEQFF

v_call: TRBV7-8
d_call: TRBD2
clone_size: NA
j_call: TRBJ2-3
cdr3_nt: TGTGCCAGCAGCTTATTCCCCCGGGGGGGCTTTACAGATACGCAGTATTTT
cdr3_aa: CASSLFPRGGFTDTQYF

v_call: TRBV6-5
d_call: NA
clone_size: NA
j_call: TRBJ1-6
cdr3_nt: TGTGCCAGCAGTTCCCCTCGTTTGGGGCCTTCACCCCTCCACTTT
cdr3_aa: CASSSPRLGPSPLHF

v_call: TRBV11-2
d_call: NA
clone_size: NA
j_call: TRBJ1-5
cdr3_nt: TGTGCCAGCAGCTTAGATTTCGGACACAATAGCAATCAGCCCCAGCATTTT
cdr3_aa: CASSLDFGHNSNQPQHF

v_call: TRBV29-1
d_call: TRBD2
clone_size: NA
j_call: TRBJ2-5
cdr3_nt: TGCAGCGTTGCGGCTAGCGGGGGGGCAGGGACCCAGTACTTC
cdr3_aa: CSVAASGGAGTQYF

v_call: TRBV7-2
d_call: TRBD1
clone_size: NA
j_call: TRBJ2-1
cdr3_nt: TGTGCCAGCAGCCCTCGGACAGGGGGCCCCTACAATGAGCAGTTCTTC
cdr3_aa: CASSPRTGGPYNEQFF

v_call: TRBV7-8
d_call: NA
clone_size: NA
j_call: TRBJ2-2
cdr3_nt: TGTGCCAGCCTCGGCCAATGGGCCACCGGGGAGCTGTTTTTT
cdr3_aa: CASLGQWATGELFF

v_call: TRBV20-1
d_call: NA
clone_size: NA
j_call: TRBJ1-3
cdr3_nt: TGCAGTGCTAGAGATCTAAACACCATATATTTT
cdr3_aa: CSARDLNTIYF

v_call: TRBV27
d_call: NA
clone_size: NA
j_call: TRBJ2-7
cdr3_nt: TGTGCCAGCAGTTTAAGGGGCGGGGGCTTCTCCTACGAGCAGTACTTC
cdr3_aa: CASSLRGGGFSYEQYF

v_call: TRBV16
d_call: NA
clone_size: NA
j_call: TRBJ1-1
cdr3_nt: TGTGCCAGCAGCCAACCCGACAGGTACACTGAAGCTTTCTTT
cdr3_aa: CASSQPDRYTEAFF

v_call: TRBV24-1
d_call: NA
clone_size: NA
j_call: TRBJ2-3
cdr3_nt: TGTGCCACCGCGCAGGGCCCTAGCACAGATACGCAGTATTTT
cdr3_aa: CATAQGPSTDTQYF

v_call: TRBV7-8
d_call: TRBD2
clone_size: NA
j_call: TRBJ2-7
cdr3_nt: TGTGCCAGCAGCGCTAGCGGGGGGAGCTCCTACGAGCAGTACTTC
cdr3_aa: CASSASGGSSYEQYF

v_call: TRBV5-1
d_call: TRBD2
clone_size: NA
j_call: TRBJ2-7
cdr3_nt: TGCGCCAGCAGCTTGTTTACTAGCGGTTACGAGCAGTACTTC
cdr3_aa: CASSLFTSGYEQYF

v_call: TRBV15
d_call: NA
clone_size: NA
j_call: TRBJ2-5
cdr3_nt: TGTGCCACCAGCAGAGACCCACAGAAAGAGACCCAGTACTTC
cdr3_aa: CATSRDPQKETQYF